A selection of T cell receptor beta chains follows, all from one sample in a study of cytomegalovirus exposure and HLA in healthy donors. The assay was immunoSEQ multiplex PCR, and TCRdb's table has in-frame clones only and misses some. The sample records 45,000 to 55,000 clones, about three quarters being singletons. The sequencing sample was made of PBMCs. These receptor sequences come from a man between 25 and 39 years old in good health and CMV-seropositive. Each CDR3 is given with its conserved first and last residue. A D gene is named only where the DNA matches it firmly. Part of the rows lack a size; the others show once, few, many or a class for expanded clones.

j_call d_call clone_size v_call cdr3_nt cdr3_aa
TRBJ1-2 . . TRBV29-1 TGCAGCGTCCAGATTAGTGGGGGGGGAGAGTATGGCTACACCTTC CSVQISGGGEYGYTF
TRBJ1-1 . . TRBV10-3 TGTGCCATCAGTGGCCTTATCGGGAGGAACACTGAAGCTTTCTTT CAISGLIGRNTEAFF
TRBJ2-3 TRBD1 . TRBV2 TGTGCCAGCAGTGAAGTGAGGCCAGGGGGCCGAAGCACAGATACGCAGTATTTT CASSEVRPGGRSTDTQYF
TRBJ1-5 TRBD1 . TRBV6-1 TGTGCCAGCAGTGAAAGGGGACAGGGCAATCAGCCCCAGCATTTT CASSERGQGNQPQHF
TRBJ2-1 TRBD1 . TRBV28 TGTGCCAGCAGCAAAGACAGGGGGCCTGGGTTCTTC CASSKDRGPGFF
TRBJ2-7 TRBD2 . TRBV2 TGTGCCAGCAGTGAGAATAGCGGGGGAAACTCCTACGAGCAGTACTTC CASSENSGGNSYEQYF
TRBJ1-3 . medium-sized TRBV6-1 TGTGCCAGCAGTGACGGGATCTCTGGAAACACCATATATTTT CASSDGISGNTIYF
TRBJ2-7 TRBD1 . TRBV9 TGTGCCAGCAGCGGTGGACAGGGGTACGAGCAGTACTTC CASSGGQGYEQYF
TRBJ1-2 . . TRBV6-1 TGTGCCAGCAGTGAAGAGTACTTTAACTATGGCTACACCTTC CASSEEYFNYGYTF
TRBJ1-1 . few TRBV9 TGTGCCAGCAGCGCCCGTCCTAACACTGAAGCTTTCTTT CASSARPNTEAFF
TRBJ2-1 TRBD2 . TRBV4-2 TGTGCCAGCAGCCTGACTAGCGGGGGGGGGAATGAGCAGTTCTTC CASSLTSGGGNEQFF
TRBJ1-1 . . TRBV27 TGTGCCAGCAGGCAGGAATTGAACACTGAAGCTTTCTTT CASRQELNTEAFF
TRBJ2-7 TRBD1 few TRBV25-1 TGTGCCAGCAGTGGACAGGGGGCCATCTACGAGCAGTACTTC CASSGQGAIYEQYF
TRBJ1-2 . . TRBV5-6 TGTGCCAGCAGCCTGGTGGAGCCAAACTATGGCTACACCTTC CASSLVEPNYGYTF
TRBJ1-1 . . TRBV11-1 TGTGCCAGCATCCCCCGACAAGGGGCAAGGACTGAAGCTTTCTTT CASIPRQGARTEAFF
TRBJ2-7 TRBD2 . TRBV7-9 TGTGCCAGCAGCCCTGTAGCGGGGGTCTACGAGCAGTACTTC CASSPVAGVYEQYF
TRBJ1-1 . few TRBV6-5 TGTGCCAGCAGTTACACAGAGAGCACTGAAGCTTTCTTT CASSYTESTEAFF
TRBJ2-7 TRBD1 . TRBV4-1 TGCGCCAGCAGCCAAGGCAGGGGGCTTGGGTCCTACGAGCAGTACTTC CASSQGRGLGSYEQYF
TRBJ1-5 TRBD1 few TRBV6-6 TGTGCCAGCAGCCCTGGGGACAGGGGGAATCAGCCCCAGCATTTT CASSPGDRGNQPQHF
TRBJ2-1 TRBD2 . TRBV9 TGTGCCAGCAGCGTTCGGGGGGGGAAGGACAATGAGCAGTTCTTC CASSVRGGKDNEQFF
TRBJ2-7 TRBD1 few TRBV2 TGTGCCAGCAGTGACCCGACAGGGGGCGACGAGCAGTACTTC CASSDPTGGDEQYF
TRBJ2-7 TRBD2 . TRBV30 TGTGCCTGGAACATAAACCCCAGAATAGCGGGGGGGCCTGACTACGAGCAGTACTTC CAWNINPRIAGGPDYEQYF
TRBJ2-3 . . TRBV7-9 TGTGCCAGCAGCTTAGCCCAGGATACGCAGTATTTT CASSLAQDTQYF
TRBJ1-4 TRBD1 . TRBV5-1 TGCGCCAGCAGCTTTGGGACAGGGAATGAAAAACTGTTTTTT CASSFGTGNEKLFF
TRBJ2-1 . . TRBV30 TGTGCCTGGAGTCCGGACTACTACAATGAGCAGTTCTTC CAWSPDYYNEQFF